The T cell receptor beta chain under discussion was sequenced for a study of CD8 T cells in Susac syndrome. About 0.5 to 1 ug RNA was reverse transcribed with random hexamers. One entry per CDR3 protein results from TCRdb running MiXCR on the immunoSEQ multiplex PCR reads. The sample carries around 26,000 distinct CDR3 sequences, roughly 94% recorded once. Germline values: CDR1 MNHEY, CDR2 SVGEGT. Trimming took 1 base from V and 8 from J, leaving 17 bases between them. The CDR3 has 16 residues. V and J are TRBV6-2 or TRBV6-3 and TRBJ2-2; the D gene is possibly TRBD2 (6 bases). The receptor was derived from a human donor in good health. Sequencing input: CD8+ T cells from PBMCs. CDR3 nucleotide sequence: TGTGCCAGCAGTTACTTCCCGGGACTCCTTATGGGGGAGCTGTTTTTT. Translating gives CASSYFPGLLMGELFF.